Listed below are T cell receptor beta chains from one sample, sequenced in a study of shared clonotypes between healthy human individuals. Clones were read by immunoSEQ multiplex PCR, and TCRdb kept only the in-frame ones, dropping some. Of about 2 million clones listed, approximately 95% were seen once; the top ten hold more than 0.1%. The source material was naive CD4+ T cells sorted from blood. The receptors shown here come from a young man in good health. Both conserved end residues are part of each CDR3. The order of the fields is V gene, J gene, D gene, clone size, CDR3 DNA, CDR3 protein. The D gene is left open where the match is weak. Where a row states a size, it is once, few, many or the class of an expanded clone; other rows omit it.

v_gene: TRBV11-2; j_gene: TRBJ2-7; d_gene: TRBD2; abundance: -; CDR3nt: TGTGCCAGCAATCCGGGAGGGTCCTACGAGCAGTACTTC; CDR3aa: CASNPGGSYEQYF
v_gene: TRBV7-9; j_gene: TRBJ1-1; d_gene: -; abundance: -; CDR3nt: TGTGCCAGCAGCCAAGAGGGGACAATGAACACTGAAGCTTTCTTT; CDR3aa: CASSQEGTMNTEAFF
v_gene: TRBV30; j_gene: TRBJ2-1; d_gene: TRBD2; abundance: -; CDR3nt: TGTGCCTGGAGTGTACTGGTTGGGACTAGCGGGAGGGCGAGTGAGCAGTTCTTC; CDR3aa: CAWSVLVGTSGRASEQFF
v_gene: TRBV2; j_gene: TRBJ2-7; d_gene: -; abundance: -; CDR3nt: TGTGCCAGCAGTGAAGCGCATACTAGCTCCGAGCAGTACTTC; CDR3aa: CASSEAHTSSEQYF
v_gene: TRBV27; j_gene: TRBJ1-1; d_gene: -; abundance: once; CDR3nt: TGTGCCAGCAGTTTGGGCTGGTCGGGCACTGAAGCTTTCTTT; CDR3aa: CASSLGWSGTEAFF
v_gene: TRBV6-1; j_gene: TRBJ2-3; d_gene: -; abundance: -; CDR3nt: TGTGCCAGCAGGCTGGACAGATTCACAGATACGCAGTATTTT; CDR3aa: CASRLDRFTDTQYF
v_gene: TRBV11-1; j_gene: TRBJ2-7; d_gene: TRBD1; abundance: -; CDR3nt: TGTGCCAGCAGCTTAGACAGGGGGCTCTACGAGCAGTACTTC; CDR3aa: CASSLDRGLYEQYF
v_gene: TRBV19; j_gene: TRBJ2-3; d_gene: TRBD2; abundance: -; CDR3nt: TGTGCCAGTAGTATACCTAGCGGGAGGAGGACAGATACGCAGTATTTT; CDR3aa: CASSIPSGRRTDTQYF
v_gene: TRBV6-6; j_gene: TRBJ1-1; d_gene: -; abundance: -; CDR3nt: TGTGTAGTAGAGGGGGCTGAAGCTTTCTTT; CDR3aa: CVVEGAEAFF
v_gene: TRBV21-1; j_gene: TRBJ2-7; d_gene: -; abundance: -; CDR3nt: TGTGCCAGCAGCCTTAGAACTGAATCCTCCTACGAGCAGTACTTC; CDR3aa: CASSLRTESSYEQYF
v_gene: TRBV5-4; j_gene: TRBJ1-1; d_gene: -; abundance: -; CDR3nt: TGTGCCAGCAGCACCAATAGCGGAGTGAACACTGAAGCTTTCTTT; CDR3aa: CASSTNSGVNTEAFF
v_gene: TRBV11-2; j_gene: TRBJ1-4; d_gene: TRBD1; abundance: many; CDR3nt: TGTGCCAGCAGCTTTCCGGGACAGGAAAAACTGTTTTTT; CDR3aa: CASSFPGQEKLFF
v_gene: TRBV11-2; j_gene: TRBJ2-1; d_gene: -; abundance: once; CDR3nt: TGTGCCAGCAGCTTACTTCGGGAGCAGTTCTTC; CDR3aa: CASSLLREQFF
v_gene: TRBV7-2; j_gene: TRBJ2-3; d_gene: TRBD1; abundance: -; CDR3nt: TGTGCCAGCAGCTTAGTGTGGACAGGCAAAGGGATAGATACGCAGTATTTT; CDR3aa: CASSLVWTGKGIDTQYF
v_gene: TRBV30; j_gene: TRBJ2-7; d_gene: TRBD2; abundance: -; CDR3nt: TGTGCCTGGAGTGGAGGAAAGACTAGCGGGGTCGAGGAGCAGTACTTC; CDR3aa: CAWSGGKTSGVEEQYF
v_gene: TRBV11-2; j_gene: TRBJ1-6; d_gene: -; abundance: -; CDR3nt: TGTGCCGGCAGCTTAGTGGGGGATTCACCCCTCCACTTT; CDR3aa: CAGSLVGDSPLHF
v_gene: TRBV6-5; j_gene: TRBJ2-5; d_gene: -; abundance: -; CDR3nt: TGTGCCAGCAGTTACGGCGGCCCTAAAGAGACCCAGTACTTC; CDR3aa: CASSYGGPKETQYF
v_gene: TRBV6-1; j_gene: TRBJ2-1; d_gene: TRBD2; abundance: -; CDR3nt: TGTGCCAGCAGTGAAGGCGGCGCACCGGGACTAACTAGAAATGAGCAGTTCTTC; CDR3aa: CASSEGGAPGLTRNEQFF
v_gene: TRBV30; j_gene: TRBJ1-3; d_gene: -; abundance: -; CDR3nt: TGTGCCTGGAGTGTACCGGGGCCTGGAAACACCATATATTTT; CDR3aa: CAWSVPGPGNTIYF
v_gene: TRBV6-4; j_gene: TRBJ1-2; d_gene: -; abundance: once; CDR3nt: TGTGCCAGCAGTGACTCGATAAGGGGGTCCCATGGCTACACCTTC; CDR3aa: CASSDSIRGSHGYTF
v_gene: TRBV30; j_gene: TRBJ2-7; d_gene: -; abundance: -; CDR3nt: TGTGCCTGGAGTTCGGGGCCCTACTACGAGCAGTACTTC; CDR3aa: CAWSSGPYYEQYF
v_gene: TRBV5-1; j_gene: TRBJ2-3; d_gene: -; abundance: -; CDR3nt: TGCGCCAGCAGCTTGGAAAAGGGTGCAGATACGCAGTATTTT; CDR3aa: CASSLEKGADTQYF
v_gene: TRBV6-1; j_gene: TRBJ1-5; d_gene: TRBD1; abundance: -; CDR3nt: TGTGCCAGCAGTGATTGGACAGGGTATCAGCCCCAGCATTTT; CDR3aa: CASSDWTGYQPQHF
v_gene: TRBV5-1; j_gene: TRBJ2-7; d_gene: -; abundance: -; CDR3nt: TGCGCCAGCAAGGGGACGTCGGTTGATGAGCAGTACTTC; CDR3aa: CASKGTSVDEQYF
v_gene: TRBV7-2; j_gene: TRBJ1-2; d_gene: TRBD1; abundance: -; CDR3nt: TGTGCCAGCAGCGGGACAGATAAGGGATTAGTTTATGGCTACACCTTC; CDR3aa: CASSGTDKGLVYGYTF
v_gene: TRBV5-8; j_gene: TRBJ2-7; d_gene: -; abundance: -; CDR3nt: TGTGCCAGCAGCTTGCAGGACCTGAAGCGCTCCTACGAGCAGTACTTC; CDR3aa: CASSLQDLKRSYEQYF
v_gene: TRBV20-1; j_gene: TRBJ1-2; d_gene: -; abundance: -; CDR3nt: TGCAGTGCCCCGGATGGCTACACCTTC; CDR3aa: CSAPDGYTF
v_gene: TRBV18; j_gene: TRBJ1-6; d_gene: TRBD1; abundance: -; CDR3nt: TGTGCCAGCTCACCTTCCCCGGGACAGGGGTATTCACCCCTCCACTTT; CDR3aa: CASSPSPGQGYSPLHF
v_gene: TRBV6-5; j_gene: TRBJ2-3; d_gene: -; abundance: -; CDR3nt: TGTGCCAGCAGGCGAACAACAGATACGCAGTATTTT; CDR3aa: CASRRTTDTQYF
v_gene: TRBV6-6; j_gene: TRBJ1-6; d_gene: TRBD1; abundance: -; CDR3nt: TGTGCCAGCAGCTCCAGACAGGGTGAGAATTCACCCCTCCACTTT; CDR3aa: CASSSRQGENSPLHF
v_gene: TRBV7-8; j_gene: TRBJ2-7; d_gene: -; abundance: -; CDR3nt: TGTGCCAGCAGCTTAGTTGGAGGGAACTACGAGCAGTACTTC; CDR3aa: CASSLVGGNYEQYF
v_gene: TRBV5-1; j_gene: TRBJ2-5; d_gene: TRBD1; abundance: many; CDR3nt: TGCGCCAGCAGCTGGGGACAGGACCAAGAGACCCAGTACTTC; CDR3aa: CASSWGQDQETQYF
v_gene: TRBV11-2; j_gene: TRBJ2-1; d_gene: TRBD2; abundance: -; CDR3nt: TGTGCCAGCAGCCCCCCCGGAGGGAGGGACAATGAGCAGTTCTTC; CDR3aa: CASSPPGGRDNEQFF
v_gene: TRBV18; j_gene: TRBJ2-7; d_gene: TRBD1; abundance: -; CDR3nt: TGTGCCAGCTCACCGAACAGGGGCTACGAGCAGTACTTC; CDR3aa: CASSPNRGYEQYF
v_gene: TRBV25-1; j_gene: TRBJ1-6; d_gene: TRBD1; abundance: few; CDR3nt: TGTGCCAGCAGTGTAAGCGGACAGGGTAATTCACCCCTCCACTTT; CDR3aa: CASSVSGQGNSPLHF
v_gene: TRBV11-3; j_gene: TRBJ2-7; d_gene: TRBD1; abundance: -; CDR3nt: TGTGCCAGCAGCCCCGGGACAGGGAGTCGGTACGAGCAGTACTTC; CDR3aa: CASSPGTGSRYEQYF
v_gene: TRBV6-5; j_gene: TRBJ1-3; d_gene: -; abundance: -; CDR3nt: TGTGCCAGCAGTTACTCGCAAGGGATGACTGGAAACACCATATATTTT; CDR3aa: CASSYSQGMTGNTIYF
v_gene: TRBV27; j_gene: TRBJ2-3; d_gene: -; abundance: -; CDR3nt: TGTGCCAGCAGTTTACAGGATGGGAGCACAGATACGCAGTATTTT; CDR3aa: CASSLQDGSTDTQYF
v_gene: TRBV6-6; j_gene: TRBJ1-2; d_gene: -; abundance: -; CDR3nt: TGTGCCAGCAGACCCGGGGGGGGCTATGGCTACACCTTC; CDR3aa: CASRPGGGYGYTF
v_gene: TRBV7-8; j_gene: TRBJ2-7; d_gene: TRBD2; abundance: -; CDR3nt: TGTGCCAGCAGCCCAAGCGGGAGGGCGGTGTACGAGCAGTACTTC; CDR3aa: CASSPSGRAVYEQYF
v_gene: TRBV30; j_gene: TRBJ1-1; d_gene: -; abundance: -; CDR3nt: TGTGCCTGGAGTGTAGGTAGTGGCTTCGTCACTGAAGCTTTCTTT; CDR3aa: CAWSVGSGFVTEAFF
v_gene: TRBV27; j_gene: TRBJ2-1; d_gene: TRBD2; abundance: -; CDR3nt: TGTGCCAGCAGACGGGCGGGGGAAGACAATGAGCAGTTCTTC; CDR3aa: CASRRAGEDNEQFF
v_gene: TRBV15; j_gene: TRBJ1-1; d_gene: -; abundance: -; CDR3nt: TGTGCCACCAGCAGAGATCGGGGACAAATGAACACTGAAGCTTTCTTT; CDR3aa: CATSRDRGQMNTEAFF
v_gene: TRBV18; j_gene: TRBJ2-5; d_gene: -; abundance: -; CDR3nt: TGTGCCAGCTCACCCTCCTACGGGACCCAGTACTTC; CDR3aa: CASSPSYGTQYF
v_gene: TRBV6-5; j_gene: TRBJ2-2; d_gene: -; abundance: -; CDR3nt: TGTGCCAGCAGTCGCGGACTTAACACCGGGGAGCTGTTTTTT; CDR3aa: CASSRGLNTGELFF
v_gene: TRBV19; j_gene: TRBJ2-7; d_gene: -; abundance: -; CDR3nt: TGTGCCAGTAGTCCCCCCGGGGGTGTGTACGAGCAGTACTTC; CDR3aa: CASSPPGGVYEQYF
v_gene: TRBV10-1; j_gene: TRBJ2-2; d_gene: -; abundance: -; CDR3nt: TGCGCCAGCAGCAAAGAAGGTTCCGGGGAGCTGTTTTTT; CDR3aa: CASSKEGSGELFF
v_gene: TRBV2; j_gene: TRBJ2-1; d_gene: -; abundance: -; CDR3nt: TGTGCCAGCAGTGAAGAGTTAGGCTACAATGAGCAGTTCTTC; CDR3aa: CASSEELGYNEQFF
v_gene: TRBV5-4; j_gene: TRBJ2-1; d_gene: -; abundance: -; CDR3nt: TGTGCCAGCAGCCCGGACCCATCCTCGAATGAGCAGTTCTTC; CDR3aa: CASSPDPSSNEQFF
v_gene: TRBV7-9; j_gene: TRBJ2-7; d_gene: -; abundance: -; CDR3nt: TGTGCCAGCAGCCCCGAGGGGGCGGGGGGTTACGAGCAGTACTTC; CDR3aa: CASSPEGAGGYEQYF
v_gene: TRBV28; j_gene: TRBJ2-7; d_gene: -; abundance: -; CDR3nt: TGTGCCAGCAGACTAGGGGGAGCTTACGAGCAGTACTTC; CDR3aa: CASRLGGAYEQYF
v_gene: TRBV6-5; j_gene: TRBJ1-5; d_gene: -; abundance: -; CDR3nt: TGTGCCAGCAGTTACTCGGGAGGGGGCAATCAGCCCCAGCATTTT; CDR3aa: CASSYSGGGNQPQHF
v_gene: TRBV7-8; j_gene: TRBJ2-1; d_gene: -; abundance: -; CDR3nt: TGTGCCAGCAGCCCGGAAGTTTGGGGGGGCAGGGACCTGACAAATGAGCAGTTCTTC; CDR3aa: CASSPEVWGGRDLTNEQFF
v_gene: TRBV6-6; j_gene: TRBJ1-2; d_gene: -; abundance: -; CDR3nt: TGTGCCAGCAGTTACGGGTGGCCTAACTATGGCTACACCTTC; CDR3aa: CASSYGWPNYGYTF
v_gene: TRBV6-1; j_gene: TRBJ1-3; d_gene: -; abundance: -; CDR3nt: TGTGCGCTCGAGCCCGTCACCTCTGGAAACACCATATATTTT; CDR3aa: CALEPVTSGNTIYF
v_gene: TRBV19; j_gene: TRBJ1-1; d_gene: -; abundance: -; CDR3nt: TGTGCCAGTAGTATAGCAGGAATGAACACTGAAGCTTTCTTT; CDR3aa: CASSIAGMNTEAFF
v_gene: TRBV9; j_gene: TRBJ1-2; d_gene: -; abundance: -; CDR3nt: TGTGCCAGCAGCGTAGGAGGAGGGCGCGGCTACACCTTC; CDR3aa: CASSVGGGRGYTF
v_gene: TRBV2; j_gene: TRBJ2-1; d_gene: TRBD1; abundance: -; CDR3nt: TGTGCCAGCAGTGGTCCCGGGACAGGGCTTGAGCAGTTCTTC; CDR3aa: CASSGPGTGLEQFF